Below, 13 T cell receptor beta chains from the same sample are listed, as sequenced in a study of regulatory T cells in long-lasting Graves disease. Assembly of TCR beta libraries relied on iRepertoire HTBI primers together with Arm-PCR of CDR3 regions. A single record per CDR3 protein comes from TCRdb applying MiXCR to the multiplex PCR reads. The sample lists roughly 500,000 distinct CDR3 sequences, about 13% occurring once. Time point defined: newly diagnosed GD, antithyroid drugs for less than 3 months. Extracted PBMC RNA gave rise to the TCR library. The data were also submitted as part of a second study, on T cells in Graves' hyperthyroidism and ophthalmopathy.

Specimen: peripheral blood mononuclear cells (PBMCs), collected at new diagnosis, from a patient treated with antithyroid drugs. The source of these receptors is a man under 40 with Graves disease.

This clonotype appeared many times. The chain couples TRBV12-3 or TRBV12-4 to TRBJ2-2; D may correspond to TRBD1 or TRBD2 (5 bases each). Trimming stripped 4 bases from V and 8 bases from J, with 8 bases between. CDR3 size: 12 residues. CDR3 nucleotides: TGTGCCAGCAGTTCCTGGGGGGGGGAGCTGTTTTTT. Amino acid sequence: CASSSWGGELFF.

This chain connects TRBV2 to TRBJ2-1; D ambiguous. CDR1 and CDR2 from the germline V gene are SNHLY and FYNNEI. The CDR3 has 13 amino acids. V was trimmed by 7 bases and J by 2 bases, leaving 9 bases between them. CDR3 nucleotides: TGTGCCAGCACCCCTGGGGCCTACAATGAGCAGTTCTTC. The encoded protein is CASTPGAYNEQFF.

Ten or more counts support this clonotype. The CDR3 coding sequence is TGTGCCAGCAGCTTAGTAAAATCAGCTTACTATGGCTACACCTTC. The encoded protein is CASSLVKSAYYGYTF. The chain combines TRBV7-2 with TRBJ1-2; D remains ambiguous. The CDR3 runs 15 residues. The V gene's germline CDR1 is SGHTA and CDR2 FQGNSA. Trimming stripped 1 base from V and 3 bases from J, with 12 bases between.

This clonotype was recorded many times. This chain links TRBV5-4 with TRBJ2-3; 10 bases are shared with TRBD2. This CDR3 comprises 15 residues. Germline CDR1 reads SGHNT; CDR2 reads YYREEE (reference sequence). The ends lost 4 bases at V and 4 bases at J; junction bases unmatched: 6. CDR3 sequence reads: CASSPSGSNADTQYF. The DNA for the CDR3 is TGTGCCAGCAGCCCTAGCGGGAGCAACGCAGATACGCAGTATTTT.

This clonotype was seen ten or more times. One junction end does not reproduce the germline sequence, and a read error may be involved. The J gene is TRBJ2-7, the V gene TRBV5-1, with a tentative D call TRBD1 (5 bases). CDR1 is SGHRS and CDR2 is YFSETQ in the germline V gene. CDR3 length: 15 residues. The CDR3 is CASSLQGQGSYEQYF. The CDR3 DNA reads as TGTGCCAGCAGCTTGCAGGGTCAGGGCTCCTACGAGCAGTACTTC.

The chain links TRBV2 to TRBJ2-1, with no clear D. Trimming removed 4 bases at V and 12 bases at J, with 7 bases between. This CDR3 spans 10 amino acids. Germline V CDR1 and CDR2: SNHLY, FYNNEI. CDR3 in amino acids: CASSADGQFF. CDR3 nucleotides: TGTGCCAGCAGTGCGGACGGGCAGTTCTTC.

There are many counts of this clonotype. The CDR3 nucleotides are TGTGCCAGCAGTTTATCATTTTGGGGGACCACTGAAGCTTTCTTT. This sequence encodes CASSLSFWGTTEAFF. The chain is built from TRBV27 and TRBJ1-1; a weak D match, TRBD1 (5 bases). CDR1 and CDR2 (germline): MNHEY, SMNVEV (reference sequence). This CDR3 has 15 amino acids. V gave up 0 bases and J gave up 4 bases, with 12 bases separating them.

As regards this clonotype: This may be a read error, as it is one base from a much larger clone. The rearrangement joins TRBV27 to TRBJ2-2; weak D call: TRBD1 (5 bases). CDR1 is MNHEY, CDR2 SMNVEV, per germline (reference sequence). Trimming cost V 2 bases and J 7 bases, with 14 bases left between them. The CDR3 extends over 15 amino acids. The CDR3 DNA reads as TGTGCCAGCAGTTTAACGCAAAGGGGCAGCGGGGAGCTGTTTTTT. Translating gives CASSLTQRGSGELFF.

This clonotype was seen many times. This chain uses TRBV15 with TRBJ1-5; D gene ambiguous. Germline CDR1 is LNHNV and CDR2 is YYDKDF (reference sequence). Deletions cut 3 bases from V and 9 bases from J, with 12 bases between. The CDR3 loop spans 13 amino acids. CDR3 DNA: TGTGCCACCAGCAGGACCCACCGGGGGCCCCAGCATTTT. It encodes CATSRTHRGPQHF.

The V and J genes are TRBV10-1 and TRBJ2-1; 11 bases are shared with TRBD2. Trimming removed 3 bases from V and 10 bases from J; junction bases left unmatched: 11. The length of the CDR3 is 16 residues. Germline V gene sequence: CDR1 WNHNN, CDR2 SYGVQD (reference sequence). The CDR3 spells CASSDLLLAGVQEQFF. The CDR3 DNA sequence: TGCGCCAGCAGTGACCTACTACTAGCGGGAGTTCAAGAGCAGTTCTTC.

Remarks on this clonotype: Lacking the conserved final phenylalanine or tryptophan, this CDR3 likely reflects a read error. The rearrangement links TRBV2 to TRBJ2-1, with D unclear. CDR3 size: 11 residues. Trimming left V 3 bases short and J 10 bases short, with 7 bases between. CDR1 and CDR2 (germline): SNHLY, FYNNEI. CDR3 DNA sequence: TGTGCCAGCAGTGACTCCTACGAGCAGTTCCTC. Translation: CASSDSYEQFL.

This clonotype was counted only a few times. The rearrangement joins TRBV6-4 to TRBJ2-1, with D possibly TRBD2 on 6 matching bases. Trimming took 4 bases from V and 6 from J, leaving 13 bases between them. Germline CDR1 reads MRHNA; CDR2 reads SNTAGT. This CDR3 has 14 amino acids. CDR3 sequence: CASSGWEASNEQFF. DNA of the CDR3: TGTGCCAGCAGTGGGTGGGAGGCGAGCAATGAGCAGTTCTTC.

This clonotype was detected ten times or more. The V gene is TRBV18, the J gene TRBJ2-7; possible D gene TRBD1, 5 bases. The CDR3 is made up of 14 amino acids. In germline, CDR1 is KGHSH, CDR2 LQKENI. Trimming shortened V by 6 bases and J by 2 bases, and 14 bases separated the two germline ends. The CDR3 sequence is CASSEREGAYEQYF. In nucleotides, the CDR3 is TGTGCCAGCTCGGAAAGGGAAGGGGCCTACGAGCAGTACTTC.